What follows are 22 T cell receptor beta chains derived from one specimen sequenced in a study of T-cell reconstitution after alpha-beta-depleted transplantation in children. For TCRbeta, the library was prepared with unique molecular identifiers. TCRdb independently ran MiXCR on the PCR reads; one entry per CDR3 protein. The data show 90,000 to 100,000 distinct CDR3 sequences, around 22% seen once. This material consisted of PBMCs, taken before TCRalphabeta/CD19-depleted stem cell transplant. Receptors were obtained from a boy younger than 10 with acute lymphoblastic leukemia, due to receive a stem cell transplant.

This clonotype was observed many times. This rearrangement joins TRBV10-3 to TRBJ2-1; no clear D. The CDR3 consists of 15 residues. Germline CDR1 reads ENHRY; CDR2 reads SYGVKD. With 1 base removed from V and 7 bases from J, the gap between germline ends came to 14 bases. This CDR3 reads CAISELVERRNEQFF. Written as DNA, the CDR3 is TGTGCCATCAGTGAGTTAGTGGAGAGAAGGAATGAGCAGTTCTTC.

The CDR3 nucleotides read TGCGCCAGCTGCAAGGGGCAGGATCCGGGAGGTGGGACTGAAGCTTTCTTT. This encodes CASCKGQDPGGGTEAFF. The V and J genes are TRBV5-1 and TRBJ1-1, with TRBD1 as a possible D gene (5 bases). V was shortened by 7 bases and J by 5 bases, with 27 bases between the two germline ends. The CDR3 runs 17 residues. Germline V gene lookup returns CDR1 SGHRS and CDR2 YFSETQ. Filled out from reference TRBV5-1 and TRBJ1-1, the complete variable domain reads KAGVTQTPRYLIKTRGQQVTLSCSPISGHRSVSWYQQTPGQGLQFLFEYFSETQRNKGNFPGRFSGRQFSNSRSEMNVSTLELGDSALYLCASCKGQDPGGGTEAFFGQGTRLTVV.

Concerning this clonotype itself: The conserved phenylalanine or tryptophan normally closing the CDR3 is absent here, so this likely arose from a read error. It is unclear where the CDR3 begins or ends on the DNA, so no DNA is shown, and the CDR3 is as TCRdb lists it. The CDR3 sequence is CASSLIPGGATLL. V gene TRBV28 combines with J gene TRBJ1-1; the table gives TRBD1 as D, unverified against the DNA. The CDR3 has 13 residues if both end residues are counted. Germline V gives CDR1 MDHEN, CDR2 SYDVKM.

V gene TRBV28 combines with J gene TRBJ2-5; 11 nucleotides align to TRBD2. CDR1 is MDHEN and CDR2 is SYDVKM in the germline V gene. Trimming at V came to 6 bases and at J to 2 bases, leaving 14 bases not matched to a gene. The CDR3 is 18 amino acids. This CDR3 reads CASSQGTSGGAGQETQYF. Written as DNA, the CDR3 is TGTGCCAGCAGCCAAGGGACTAGCGGAGGGGCCGGGCAAGAGACCCAGTACTTC.

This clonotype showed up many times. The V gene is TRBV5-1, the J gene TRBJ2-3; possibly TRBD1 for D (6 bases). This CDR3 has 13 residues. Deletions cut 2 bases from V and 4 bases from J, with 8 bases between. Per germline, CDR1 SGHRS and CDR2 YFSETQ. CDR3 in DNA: TGCGCCAGCAGCTTACAGGGTGCAGATACGCAGTATTTT. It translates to CASSLQGADTQYF.

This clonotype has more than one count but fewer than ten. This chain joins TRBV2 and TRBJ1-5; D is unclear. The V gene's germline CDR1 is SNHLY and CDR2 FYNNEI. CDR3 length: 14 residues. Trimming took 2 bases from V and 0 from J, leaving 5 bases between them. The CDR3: CASSEFDSNQPQHF. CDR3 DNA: TGTGCCAGCAGTGAATTCGATAGCAATCAGCCCCAGCATTTT.

The CDR3 DNA is TGTGCCAGCTCCCAGGGTCGGGTTTCCTACGAGCAGTACTTC. The encoded protein is CASSQGRVSYEQYF. The chain employs TRBV18 and TRBJ2-7; TRBD1 is a possible D gene (5 bases). CDR3 length equals 14 residues. Trimming left V 6 bases short and J 1 base short, with 13 bases between. Germline CDR1 and CDR2: KGHSH and LQKENI.

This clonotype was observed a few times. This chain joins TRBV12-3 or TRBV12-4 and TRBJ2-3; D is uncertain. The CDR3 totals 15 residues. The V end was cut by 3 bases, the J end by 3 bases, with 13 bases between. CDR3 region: CASSFVLSATDTQYF. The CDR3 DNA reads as TGTGCCAGCAGTTTTGTGCTGTCGGCGACAGATACGCAGTATTTT.

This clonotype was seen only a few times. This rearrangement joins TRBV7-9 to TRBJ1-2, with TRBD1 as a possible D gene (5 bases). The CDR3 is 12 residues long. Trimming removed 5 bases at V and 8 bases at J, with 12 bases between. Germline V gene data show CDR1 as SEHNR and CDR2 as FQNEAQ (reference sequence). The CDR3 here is CASSLRVSGYTF. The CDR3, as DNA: TGTGCCAGCAGCCTCAGGGTGAGCGGCTACACCTTC.

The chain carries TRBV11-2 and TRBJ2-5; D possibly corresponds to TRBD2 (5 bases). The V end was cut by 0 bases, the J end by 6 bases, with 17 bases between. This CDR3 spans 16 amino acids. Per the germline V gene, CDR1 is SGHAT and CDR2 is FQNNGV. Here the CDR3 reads CASSLDLSASIKTQYF. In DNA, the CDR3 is TGTGCCAGCAGCTTAGATCTATCCGCTAGCATAAAGACCCAGTACTTC. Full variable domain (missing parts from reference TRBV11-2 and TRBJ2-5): EAGVAQSPRYKIIEKRQSVAFWCNPISGHATLYWYQQILGQGPKLLIQFQNNGVVDDSQLPKDRFSAERLKGVDSTLKIQPAKLEDSAVYLCASSLDLSASIKTQYFGPGTRLLVL.

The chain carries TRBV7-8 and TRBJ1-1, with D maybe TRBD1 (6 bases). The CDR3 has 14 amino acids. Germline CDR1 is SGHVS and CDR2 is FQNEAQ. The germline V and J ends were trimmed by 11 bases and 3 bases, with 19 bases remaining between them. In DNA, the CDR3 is TGTGCCTCCGTAGTGCAGGGGTTGGACACTGAAGCTTTCTTT. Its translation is CASVVQGLDTEAFF.

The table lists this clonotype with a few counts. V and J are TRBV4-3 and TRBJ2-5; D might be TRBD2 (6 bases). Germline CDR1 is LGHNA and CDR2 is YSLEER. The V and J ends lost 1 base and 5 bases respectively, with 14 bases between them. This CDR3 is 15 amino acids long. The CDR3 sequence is CASSQVRGISETQYF. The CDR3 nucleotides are TGCGCCAGCAGCCAAGTGCGGGGTATTTCGGAGACCCAGTACTTC.

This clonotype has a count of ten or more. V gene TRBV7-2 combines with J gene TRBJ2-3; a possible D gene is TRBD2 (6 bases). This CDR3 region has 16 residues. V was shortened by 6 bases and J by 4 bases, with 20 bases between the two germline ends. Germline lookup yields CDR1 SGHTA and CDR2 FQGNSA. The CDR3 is CASSPVSGGAPDTQYF. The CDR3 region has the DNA TGTGCCAGCAGTCCCGTTAGCGGAGGGGCCCCAGATACGCAGTATTTT. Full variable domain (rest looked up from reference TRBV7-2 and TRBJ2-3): GAGVSQSPSNKVTEKGKDVELRCDPISGHTALYWYRQSLGQGLEFLIYFQGNSAPDKSGLPSDRFSAERTGGSVSTLTIQRTQQEDSAVYLCASSPVSGGAPDTQYFGPGTRLTVL.

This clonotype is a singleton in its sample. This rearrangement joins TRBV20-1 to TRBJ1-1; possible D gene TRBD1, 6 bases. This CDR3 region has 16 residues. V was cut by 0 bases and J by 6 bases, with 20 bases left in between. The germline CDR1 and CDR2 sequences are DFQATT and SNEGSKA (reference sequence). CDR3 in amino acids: CSARDKKDSGWAEAFF. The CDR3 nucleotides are TGCAGTGCTAGAGATAAAAAGGACAGCGGGTGGGCTGAAGCTTTCTTT.

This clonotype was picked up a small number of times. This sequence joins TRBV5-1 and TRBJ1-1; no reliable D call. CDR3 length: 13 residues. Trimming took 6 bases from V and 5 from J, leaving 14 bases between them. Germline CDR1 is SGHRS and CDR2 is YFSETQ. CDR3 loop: CASTDDGGTEAFF. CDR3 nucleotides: TGCGCCAGCACGGACGACGGAGGTACTGAAGCTTTCTTT. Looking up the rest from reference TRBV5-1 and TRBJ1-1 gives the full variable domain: KAGVTQTPRYLIKTRGQQVTLSCSPISGHRSVSWYQQTPGQGLQFLFEYFSETQRNKGNFPGRFSGRQFSNSRSEMNVSTLELGDSALYLCASTDDGGTEAFFGQGTRLTVV.

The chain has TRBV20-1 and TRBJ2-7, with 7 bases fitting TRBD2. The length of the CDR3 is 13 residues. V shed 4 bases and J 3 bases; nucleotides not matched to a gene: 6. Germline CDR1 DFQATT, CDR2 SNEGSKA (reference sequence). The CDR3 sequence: CSATSGGNYEQYF. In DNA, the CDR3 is TGCAGTGCTACTAGCGGAGGCAACTACGAGCAGTACTTC.

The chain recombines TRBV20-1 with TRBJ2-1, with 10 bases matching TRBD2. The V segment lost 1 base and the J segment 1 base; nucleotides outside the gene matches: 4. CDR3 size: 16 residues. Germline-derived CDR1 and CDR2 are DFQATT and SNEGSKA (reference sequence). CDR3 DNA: TGCAGTGCTAGAGGTGGACTAGCGGCTTCCTACAATGAGCAGTTCTTC. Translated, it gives CSARGGLAASYNEQFF.

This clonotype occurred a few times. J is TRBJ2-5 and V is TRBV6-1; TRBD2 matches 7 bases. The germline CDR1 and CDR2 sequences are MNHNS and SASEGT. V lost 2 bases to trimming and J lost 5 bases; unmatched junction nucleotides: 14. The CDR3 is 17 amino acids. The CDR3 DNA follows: TGTGCCAGCAGTGAAACCAAGACTAGCCGGCTAGATGAGACCCAGTACTTC. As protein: CASSETKTSRLDETQYF.

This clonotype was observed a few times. The CDR3 here is CASSQDSGGADTQYF. The CDR3 nucleotides are TGTGCCAGCAGCCAAGATAGCGGAGGGGCAGATACGCAGTATTTT. The V call is TRBV4-2, the J call TRBJ2-3, with TRBD2 as a possible D gene (6 bases). Germline lookup yields CDR1 LGHNA and CDR2 YNFKEQ. This CDR3 comprises 15 residues. The V and J ends lost 0 bases and 4 bases respectively, with 11 bases between them.

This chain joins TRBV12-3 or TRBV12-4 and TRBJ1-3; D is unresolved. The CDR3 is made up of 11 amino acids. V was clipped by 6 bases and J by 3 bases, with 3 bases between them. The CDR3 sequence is CASRLGNTIYF. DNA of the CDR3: TGTGCCAGCAGGCTTGGAAACACCATATATTTT.

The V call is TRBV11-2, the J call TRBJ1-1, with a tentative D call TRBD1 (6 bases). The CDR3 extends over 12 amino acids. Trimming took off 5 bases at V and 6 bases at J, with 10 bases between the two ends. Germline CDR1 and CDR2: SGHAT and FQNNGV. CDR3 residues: CASSPGVAEAFF. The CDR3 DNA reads TGTGCCAGCAGCCCAGGGGTCGCTGAAGCTTTCTTT.

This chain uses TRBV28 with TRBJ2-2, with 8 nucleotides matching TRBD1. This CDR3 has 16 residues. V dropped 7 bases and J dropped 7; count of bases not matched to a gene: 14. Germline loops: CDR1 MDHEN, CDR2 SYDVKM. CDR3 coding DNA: TGTGCCAGCACTCGCGACGGACAGGGAGGTTACGGGGAGCTGTTTTTT. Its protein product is CASTRDGQGGYGELFF.